Listed here are 13 T cell receptor beta chains from one sample, sequenced in a study of CD8+CD57+ T cells in acquired aplastic anemia. Genomic DNA was employed as the template in profiling TCR beta VDJ and CDR3. MiXCR was run by TCRdb on the reads, yielding one entry per CDR3 protein. The sample shows some 240,000 distinct CDR3 sequences, roughly 33% of them seen only once. Sequencing was carried out using sorted CD4+, CD8+, or CD8+CD57+ T cells (not recorded which) from PBMCs. The origin of the receptors is a human donor in good health, serving as a control.

In its sample, this clonotype was seen many times. V is TRBV5-1 and J is TRBJ2-5; 9 bases fit TRBD2. CDR1 and CDR2 from the germline V gene are SGHRS and YFSETQ. The trim removed 5 bases at V and 4 bases at J, leaving 6 bases unmatched. CDR3 length equals 14 residues. CDR3 in amino acids: CASSPWRGGETQYF. The CDR3 DNA is TGCGCCAGCAGTCCCTGGCGGGGGGGAGAGACCCAGTACTTC.

Only one count was recorded for this clonotype. The J gene is TRBJ1-1, the V gene TRBV29-1; D is possibly TRBD1 (5 bases). CDR3 size: 14 residues. V lost 7 bases and J lost 6, with 21 bases in between. The germline V gene encodes CDR1 SQVTM and CDR2 ANQGSEA. CDR3 region: CSAGAGHRGSEAFF. The CDR3 nucleotides read TGCAGCGCGGGAGCAGGACACCGCGGCTCTGAAGCTTTCTTT.

This clonotype was counted between two and nine times. V and J are TRBV12-3 or TRBV12-4 and TRBJ2-1; 7 bases are shared with TRBD2. CDR3 length: 13 amino acids. With V trimmed by 1 base and J by 8 bases, 2 bases remained unmatched. The CDR3 reads CASSLGEGDEQFF. DNA for the CDR3: TGTGCCAGCAGTTTAGGGGAGGGCGATGAGCAGTTCTTC.

This clonotype occurred a few times. V gene TRBV30 combines with J gene TRBJ2-6; no firm D call. Looked up from germline, CDR1 is GTSNPN and CDR2 is SVGIG (reference sequence). V lost 3 bases, J lost 1 base, and 7 bases lay in between. The CDR3 totals 14 residues. CDR3 nucleotide sequence: TGTGCCTGGAGGCTCAGATCTGGGGCCAACGTCCTGACTTTC. Translating it yields CAWRLRSGANVLTF. Drawing the rest from reference TRBV30 and TRBJ2-6, the complete variable domain is SQTIHQWPATLVQPVGSPLSLECTVEGTSNPNLYWYRQAAGRGLQLLFYSVGIGQISSEVPQNLSASRPQDRQFILSSKKLLLSDSGFYLCAWRLRSGANVLTFGAGSRLTVL.

The V and J genes are TRBV24-1 and TRBJ2-1; D is undetermined. CDR1 KGHDR and CDR2 SFDVKD come from the germline V gene. This CDR3 is built from 11 residues. Trimming cost V 1 base and J 9 bases, with 3 bases left between them. CDR3 amino acids: CATSDFSEQFF. The CDR3, as DNA: TGTGCCACCAGTGATTTTAGTGAGCAGTTCTTC.

This clonotype was counted ten times or more. The rearrangement uses TRBV19 and TRBJ1-1, with 8 nucleotides matching TRBD1. Per the germline V gene, CDR1 is LNHDA and CDR2 is SQIVND (reference sequence). The CDR3 contains 13 residues. The ends lost 7 bases at V and 8 bases at J; junction bases unmatched: 9. The CDR3 nucleotides read TGTGCCAGTAATCACCGGGACAGGAAGGAAGCTTTCTTT. As protein: CASNHRDRKEAFF.

This clonotype was found a few times. The chain carries TRBV10-3 and TRBJ2-7; D uncertain. Germline V CDR1 and CDR2: ENHRY, SYGVKD. V was clipped by 3 bases and J by 4 bases, with 4 bases between them. The CDR3 has 11 residues. Here the CDR3 reads CAISDLYEQYF. CDR3 bases: TGTGCCATCAGTGATCTTTACGAGCAGTACTTC.

This chain joins TRBV30 and TRBJ1-2; D is possibly TRBD1 (6 bases). The CDR3 runs to 13 residues. Germline assignment: CDR1 GTSNPN and CDR2 SVGIG (reference sequence). Trimming took 5 bases from V and 7 from J, leaving 17 bases between them. The CDR3 DNA reads TGTGCCTGGGGGACCCAGGGGTTGGGTGGCTACACCTTC. This sequence encodes CAWGTQGLGGYTF. The full variable domain, in which reference TRBV30 and TRBJ1-2 provide the parts outside the CDR3, is SQTIHQWPATLVQPVGSPLSLECTVEGTSNPNLYWYRQAAGRGLQLLFYSVGIGQISSEVPQNLSASRPQDRQFILSSKKLLLSDSGFYLCAWGTQGLGGYTFGSGTRLTVV.

The sample holds many counts of this clonotype. The chain employs TRBV2 and TRBJ1-2, with D unclear. The V gene's germline CDR1 is SNHLY and CDR2 FYNNEI. This CDR3 contains 14 residues. V lost 3 bases and J lost 5, with 13 bases in between. In nucleotides, the CDR3 is TGTGCCAGCAGTGACGGACCGACGCGGTATGGCTACACCTTC. As protein: CASSDGPTRYGYTF.

To note about this clonotype: One end of the junction does not line up with germline, which may come from a read error. This rearrangement joins TRBV20-1 to TRBJ1-1, with D perhaps TRBD1 (5 bases). The CDR3 loop spans 14 amino acids. The V gene's germline CDR1 is DFQATT and CDR2 SNEGSKA (reference sequence). The CDR3 bases are TGCGGTGCTACTACTAGGGACGTCAACACTGAAGCTTTCTTT. Translation: CGATTRDVNTEAFF.

This clonotype was seen repeatedly, ten times or more. The chain combines TRBV5-1 with TRBJ2-7, with D maybe TRBD1 (6 bases). The CDR3 covers 13 residues. The V end lost 4 bases, the J end lost 0 bases, and 8 bases lay between the germline ends. Per the germline V gene, CDR1 is SGHRS and CDR2 is YFSETQ. In DNA, the CDR3 is TGCGCCAGCAGCCGAGGGGGCTCCTACGAGCAGTACTTC. As protein: CASSRGGSYEQYF.

The chain uses TRBV5-1 and TRBJ2-7; 8 bases are a match to TRBD1. The germline CDR1 and CDR2 sequences are SGHRS and YFSETQ. The ends lost 4 bases at V and 0 bases at J; junction bases unmatched: 9. CDR3 length: 16 residues. CDR3 sequence reads: CASSASPGQVSYEQYF. For the CDR3, the DNA is TGCGCCAGCAGCGCCTCCCCGGGACAGGTCTCCTACGAGCAGTACTTC.

There are a few counts of this clonotype. The J gene is TRBJ1-3, the V gene TRBV6-1; D is possibly TRBD1 (5 bases). The germline gives CDR1 MNHNS, CDR2 SASEGT. V gave up 10 bases and J gave up 2 bases, with 12 bases separating them. CDR3 size: 13 residues. The CDR3 nucleotides read TGTGCCACTCGCTCAGGGCCTGGAAACACCATATATTTT. It yields the protein CATRSGPGNTIYF.